Below, one T cell receptor beta chain is given with its context. What it recognizes is unknown. A much larger clone is a single base away; this may be a read error. Study-wide results and limits: In terms of TCR gene usage, tumor memory CD4+ T cells clustered together with blood and lymph node memory CD4+ cells, as well as with lymph node naive CD4+ cells.

TCRdb fed the 5' RACE reads into MiXCR, producing one record per CDR3 protein. The table records approximately 60,000 distinct CDR3 sequences, 26% of them present only once. Germline V gene data show CDR1 as SGHNT and CDR2 as YENEEA. The V end was cut by 1 base, the J end by 6 bases, with 4 bases between. The CDR3 covers 12 residues. Treg sorting used a CD4+CD25+CD127-/low gate. The chain has TRBV11-3 and TRBJ2-1, with D hard to call. Sequences were obtained from tumor-infiltrating Tregs sorted from the breast tumor. This receptor was identified in a female donor with breast cancer. The CDR3 protein is CASSLGCNEQFF. The CDR3 bases are TGTGCCAGCAGCTTAGGATGCAATGAGCAGTTCTTC.